This record covers a single T cell receptor (beta chain). Its antigen remains unidentified. There are no base qualities to consult, and no much larger clone falls within one base. The germline V gene gives CDR1 as MNHNS and CDR2 as SASEGT. The CDR3 covers 14 residues, taking in both the cysteine and the phenylalanine. Of all the DNA, just the CDR3 is kept, 42 bases in frame from base 1. V is pared back by 4 bases and J by 4 bases, with 11 bases lying between the germline termini. The entry originates in a study of T cells in Graves' hyperthyroidism and ophthalmopathy (dated by TCRdb to between 2018 and 2021). For the study in its entirety: Peripheral blood was sampled at the time of initial diagnosis, prior to any treatment. To identify TCR V-J signatures that set the groups apart, the researchers used a discovery cohort of 90 to 100 patients, made up of 40 to 45 with Graves' ophthalmopathy and approximately 57 with stable Graves' hyperthyroidism. Prospective prediction of ophthalmopathy was tested in an independent validation cohort of approximately 18 hyperthyroidism patients and around 16 patients who later progressed to ophthalmopathy. The 95 to 100 discovery patients were randomly divided into training and test sets at a 7:3 ratio. In several Graves' hyperthyroidism patients, the study also compared T-cell repertoires from thyroid tissue with T-cell repertoires from blood. After sampling, hyperthyroidism patients received methimazole starting at 30 mg daily, and ophthalmopathy patients received high-dose intravenous methylprednisolone. The paper describes TCR Vbeta CDR3 sequencing of 120 to 150 peripheral blood samples, made up of about 40 ophthalmopathy patients, roughly 80 hyperthyroidism patients and about 17 progressor patients.

In the ophthalmopathy patients, disease was moderately to severely active, with a Clinical Activity Score of 3 or more, a NOSPECS grade of 4 or more, and a duration of less than 3 months. Any patient with an uncontrolled infection, another autoimmune disease, pregnancy or lactation was excluded. Diagnoses relied on clinical symptoms, serum thyroxine and TRAb, thyroid ultrasound and orbital computed tomography. PBMCs were separated from approximately 10 ml of fresh peripheral blood using Ficoll-Paque density gradient centrifugation. Total RNA was extracted using Trizol reagent, and RNA quality was assessed on an Agilent 2100 Bioanalyzer. The study at large found these results: In cross-validation, a model built on a 13 V-J signature told ophthalmopathy apart from stable hyperthyroidism with under 90% sensitivity and roughly 81% specificity, and in testing the same model reached 80%/75%. Sample size was not statistically predetermined, and investigators were not blinded to group allocation. In validation, progression to ophthalmopathy was predicted by the model with almost 71% sensitivity and around 75% specificity, a median of approximately 6.5 months before onset. Most expanded thyroid clonotypes (frequency above 0.001) were also detected in blood, suggesting blood repertoires may reflect thyroid immune responses.

The TCR beta CDR3 regions were amplified from RNA transcripts. The first round of RT-PCR for the TCR CDR3 was performed with the HTBI primer set and the Qiagen OneStep RT-PCR kit. A second multiplex PCR round built the libraries, followed by size selection and purification. Paired-end sequencing of the libraries was performed with 100 bp reads on an Illumina HiSeq2000. In the original analysis: Raw data were processed with SOAPnuke, discarding reads with adapters, uncalled bases, mean Phred below 15, or no exact constant-primer or identifier match. High-quality paired reads were merged using COPE v1.2.5, and each unique nucleotide sequence was defined as a clonotype. MiTCR v1.1 was used to align the clonotypes against IMGT TRBV, TRBD and TRBJ reference segments. The analysis was restricted to V-J combinations with a frequency above 0.0001, which together covered 98% to 99.2% of the repertoires. A TCS score was defined as the ratio of F50 (clonal expansion) to E x V (chaos), with BLOSUM62-based TCRdist applied between CDR3 peptides within each V-J. Welch's t-statistics and random forest reduced several hundred V-J features to roughly 13, which were used in a naive Bayes classifier (R e1071). Through fastp at Q25 and MiXCR, TCRdb rebuilt clones from the public reads, retaining in-frame beta chains. Identical CDR3 protein sequences are pooled into one entry, listed with their most common genes and DNA. These V and J calls are TCRdb output, not the study's own analysis. The sample has 300,000 to 500,000 distinct CDR3 sequences on record, about an eighth of them singletons. 25% to 30% of the sample is taken by the ten largest.

This sequence uses TRBV6-1 and TRBJ1-5; D gene: possibly TRBD1, on 5 matching bases. Sequencing used blood. The TCR originated in a man aged 45-65 years with Graves' ophthalmopathy. The DNA sequence is as follows: TGTGCCAGCAGTGTTGACAGAAAGAATCAGCCCCAGCATTTT. Its amino acids are CASSVDRKNQPQHF.